A single sample gave rise to the 7 T cell receptor beta chains below, sequenced in a study of regulatory T cells in long-lasting Graves disease. Time point here: persistent/refractory GD, antithyroid drugs over 5 years with positive TRAb. RNA isolated from PBMCs was used to make the TCR library. In building TCR beta libraries, iRepertoire HTBI primers were used together with Arm-PCR of CDR3 regions. TCRdb itself ran the multiplex PCR reads through MiXCR, one entry per CDR3 protein. Of roughly 450,000 distinct CDR3 sequences in the sample, 20% are singletons; the top ten hold approximately 7.8%. This material consisted of peripheral blood mononuclear cells (PBMCs), taken when the disease was refractory, from a patient treated with antithyroid drugs. These receptors all stem from a female donor with Graves disease.

The genes are TRBV6-1 and TRBJ1-4, with 7 bases matching TRBD1. The CDR3 extends over 13 amino acids. Trimming at V came to 6 bases and at J to 16 bases, leaving 14 bases not matched to a gene. Germline assignment: CDR1 MNHNS and CDR2 SASEGT. The CDR3 loop is CASRKPGRQGEFF. The DNA of the CDR3 is TGTGCCAGCAGGAAACCCGGACGACAGGGAGAGTTTTTT.

This clonotype was observed at least ten times. The rearrangement uses TRBV28 and TRBJ2-7; no clear D gene. Germline assignment: CDR1 MDHEN and CDR2 SYDVKM. The V gene lost 5 bases and the J gene lost 3 bases, with 11 bases spanning the gap. This CDR3 spans 13 amino acids. CDR3 region: CASSPGPYYEQYF. As DNA, the CDR3 is TGTGCCAGCAGTCCCGGGCCCTACTACGAGCAGTACTTC.

This clonotype was observed many times. The genes are TRBV15 and TRBJ1-2; tentative D call: TRBD1 (5 bases). This CDR3 spans 12 amino acids. Per germline, CDR1 LNHNV and CDR2 YYDKDF (reference sequence). V was pared by 1 base and J by 10 bases, with 10 bases between. CDR3 bases: TGTGCCACCAGCAGAGTCCAGGGACCCTACACCTTC. As protein: CATSRVQGPYTF. Filled out from reference TRBV15 and TRBJ1-2, the complete variable domain reads DAMVIQNPRYQVTQFGKPVTLSCSQTLNHNVMYWYQQKSSQAPKLLFHYYDKDFNNEADTPDNFQSRRPNTSFCFLDIRSPGLGDTAMYLCATSRVQGPYTFGSGTRLTVV.

In this sample, this clonotype turned up many times. The V and J genes are TRBV6-1 and TRBJ2-7, with D perhaps matching TRBD1 or TRBD2 (6 bases each). The CDR3 sequence is 14 residues long. Germline V gene data show CDR1 as MNHNS and CDR2 as SASEGT. Trimming stripped 6 bases from V and 4 bases from J, with 16 bases between. The DNA of the CDR3 is TGTGCCAGCAGCCAGGGGACCGCGGGGTACGAGCAGTACTTC. This encodes CASSQGTAGYEQYF.

In this sample, this clonotype turned up many times. The chain uses TRBV28 and TRBJ1-5, with TRBD1 as a possible D gene (5 bases). CDR3 length equals 13 residues. Germline loops: CDR1 MDHEN, CDR2 SYDVKM. V was trimmed by 7 bases and J by 5 bases, leaving 12 bases between them. The CDR3 region has the DNA TGTGCCAGCACCACCGGGGGGGATCAGCCCCAGCATTTT. This codes for CASTTGGDQPQHF.

This clonotype came up many times. The chain has TRBV2 and TRBJ2-7; D might be TRBD2 (6 bases). V was clipped by 4 bases and J by 5 bases, with 18 bases between them. Germline loops: CDR1 SNHLY, CDR2 FYNNEI. The CDR3 sequence is 15 residues long. This chain's CDR3 is CASSVYGTSSNEQYF. The CDR3 nucleotides read TGTGCCAGCAGTGTTTACGGGACTTCCTCTAACGAGCAGTACTTC.

The rearrangement links TRBV4-1 to TRBJ2-5; no clear D. Trimming took 3 bases from V and 2 from J, leaving 4 bases between them. Germline lookup yields CDR1 MGHRA and CDR2 YSYEKL. CDR3 length: 12 amino acids. This CDR3 is CASSHLQETQYF. CDR3 sequence (DNA): TGCGCCAGCAGCCACTTGCAAGAGACCCAGTACTTC.